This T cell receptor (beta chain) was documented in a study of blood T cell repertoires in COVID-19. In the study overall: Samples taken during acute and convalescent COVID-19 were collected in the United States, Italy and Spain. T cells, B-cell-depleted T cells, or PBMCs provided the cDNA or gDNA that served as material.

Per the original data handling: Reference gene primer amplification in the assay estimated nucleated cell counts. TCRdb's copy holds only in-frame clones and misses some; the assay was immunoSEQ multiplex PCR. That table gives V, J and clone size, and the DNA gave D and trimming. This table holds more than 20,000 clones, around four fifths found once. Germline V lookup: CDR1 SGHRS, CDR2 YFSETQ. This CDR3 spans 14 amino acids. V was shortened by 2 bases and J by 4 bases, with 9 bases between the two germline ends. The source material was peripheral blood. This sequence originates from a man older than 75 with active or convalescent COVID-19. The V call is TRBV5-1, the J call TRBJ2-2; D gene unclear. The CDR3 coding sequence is TGCGCCAGCAGCTTCGACGGAGCCACCGGGGAGCTGTTTTTT. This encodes CASSFDGATGELFF.